A single TCR beta chain is shown here with its context. This clonotype was found a few times. The antigen this receptor binds is unknown. Base qualities are not recorded, but no much larger clone differs from it by a single base. Amplification of TCR beta CDR3 regions was carried out from RNA transcripts. For the first round of RT-PCR on the TCR CDR3, the HTBI primer set was used together with the Qiagen OneStep RT-PCR kit. Libraries were constructed in a second round of multiplex PCR, after which size selection and purification were performed. Paired-end sequencing of the libraries was performed with 100 bp reads on an Illumina HiSeq2000. The study's own analysis went as follows. Raw data were processed with SOAPnuke, discarding reads with adapters, uncalled bases, mean Phred below 15, or no exact constant-primer or identifier match. High-quality paired reads were merged using COPE v1.2.5, and each unique nucleotide sequence was defined as a clonotype. MiTCR v1.1 was used to align clonotypes to the IMGT TRBV, TRBD and TRBJ reference segments. The analysis included only V-J combinations with a frequency above 0.0001, which together covered around 99% of the repertoires. A TCS score was defined as the ratio of F50 (clonal expansion) to E x V (chaos), with BLOSUM62-based TCRdist applied between CDR3 peptides within each V-J. Welch's t-statistics and random forest reduced 500 to 650 V-J features to 13, which were used in a naive Bayes classifier (R e1071). TCRdb itself trimmed the public reads at Q25 with fastp, ran MiXCR and retained productive beta chains. Rows are combined by CDR3 protein, so each entry shows the most common genes and DNA. The V and J calls were not made by the authors but by TCRdb's processing. The sample contains approximately 570,000 distinct CDR3 sequences, 20% of them found a single time. Together, the top ten hold over 45% of the sample.

The sample originates from a study of T cells in Graves' hyperthyroidism and ophthalmopathy (dated by TCRdb to the late 2010s). For the wider study: Peripheral blood samples were taken at the time of initial diagnosis, prior to any treatment. The paper describes TCR Vbeta CDR3 sequencing of 135 peripheral blood samples, made up of roughly 45 ophthalmopathy patients, over 70 hyperthyroidism patients and 17 progressor patients. The approximately 100 discovery patients were divided at random into training and test sets in a 7:3 ratio. Thyroid tissue and blood T-cell repertoires from roughly six Graves' hyperthyroidism patients were also compared in the study. TCR V-J signatures able to tell the groups apart were searched for in a discovery cohort of some 100 patients, of whom under 45 had Graves' ophthalmopathy and under 65 had stable Graves' hyperthyroidism. After sampling, hyperthyroidism patients received methimazole starting at 30 mg daily, and ophthalmopathy patients received high-dose intravenous methylprednisolone. Prospective prediction of ophthalmopathy was tested in an independent validation cohort of about 19 hyperthyroidism patients and around 16 patients who later progressed to ophthalmopathy.

The investigation overall reported the following: Ophthalmopathy was separated from stable hyperthyroidism by a 13 V-J signature model, with approximately 90% sensitivity and roughly 81% specificity obtained in cross-validation and 80%/75% obtained in testing. During validation, the model predicted progression to ophthalmopathy a median of about 6.5 months ahead of onset, with approximately 71% sensitivity and 72.22% specificity. Most expanded thyroid clonotypes (frequency above 0.001) were also detected in blood, a finding suggesting that blood repertoires may reflect thyroid immune responses. No statistical method was used to fix the sample size in advance, and group allocation was not hidden from the investigators.

In the ophthalmopathy patients, disease was moderately to severely active, with a Clinical Activity Score of 3 or more, a NOSPECS grade of 4 or more, and a duration of less than 3 months. The study excluded patients with uncontrolled infections, other autoimmune diseases, pregnancy or lactation. Diagnoses were established on the basis of clinical symptoms, serum thyroxine and TRAb, thyroid ultrasound, and orbital computed tomography. Ficoll-Paque density gradient centrifugation was used to isolate PBMCs from 8.5 to 10 ml of fresh peripheral blood. Trizol reagent was used to extract total RNA, and RNA quality was then checked on an Agilent 2100 Bioanalyzer. This receptor was obtained from a man aged 40-55 years with Graves' ophthalmopathy. The sequenced material came from blood.

The CDR3 amino acid sequence is: CASSQAQVRSPLHF. The nucleotide sequence reads as follows: TGTGCCAGCAGCCAAGCACAGGTGAGGTCACCCCTCCACTTT. The rearrangement joined TRBV3-1 to TRBJ1-6; possibly the D gene is TRBD1, per 5 matching bases. Relative to germline, V is 1 base shorter and J is 10 bases shorter, with 11 bases between their ends. Counted from cysteine to phenylalanine, this CDR3 has 14 amino acids. Only the CDR3 region is kept as DNA, spanning 42 bases read in frame from base 1. From a lookup of the germline V gene (reference sequence), CDR1 and CDR2 are LGHDT and YNNKEL.